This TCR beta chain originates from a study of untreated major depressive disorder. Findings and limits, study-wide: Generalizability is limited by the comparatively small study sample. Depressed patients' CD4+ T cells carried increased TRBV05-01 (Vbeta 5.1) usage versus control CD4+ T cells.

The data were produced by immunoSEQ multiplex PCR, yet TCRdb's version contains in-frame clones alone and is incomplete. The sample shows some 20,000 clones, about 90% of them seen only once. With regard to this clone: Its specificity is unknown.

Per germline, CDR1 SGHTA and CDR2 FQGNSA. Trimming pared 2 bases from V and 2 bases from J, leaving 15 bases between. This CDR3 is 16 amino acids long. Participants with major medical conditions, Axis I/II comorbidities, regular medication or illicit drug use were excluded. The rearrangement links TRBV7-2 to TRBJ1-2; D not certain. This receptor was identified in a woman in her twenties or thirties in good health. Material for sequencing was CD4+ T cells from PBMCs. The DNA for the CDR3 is TGTGCCAGCAGCTTACGTCGGGAGAGCGGAAACTATGGCTACACCTTC. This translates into CASSLRRESGNYGYTF.